This note documents a single T cell receptor (beta chain) sequence. Its antigen remains unknown. This CDR3 comprises 15 residues. Germline V gives CDR1 SNHLY, CDR2 FYNNEI. Losses at the gene ends were 7 bases for V and 2 bases for J; bases not matched to a gene: 4. The source of the sample is a study of cytotoxic CD8 clonotypes in ibrutinib-treated CLL. About the study: The sample average was about 260,000 productive templates and 85,000 to 100,000 productive rearrangements.

Study outcomes and limitations: In sustained-remission versus progressing patients, sampling times differed. There were few public clonotypes, and on treatment they contracted or stayed stable.

The table came from immunoSEQ multiplex PCR; TCRdb's copy has only in-frame clones and leaves some out. The sample records some 150,000 clones, about 78% being singletons. V usage is TRBV2 and J usage is TRBJ2-2; 10 positions match TRBD2. The specimen was PBMCs, collected after 24 months of ibrutinib treatment. The receptor's source is a human donor with chronic lymphocytic leukemia. CDR3 sequence (DNA): TGTGCCAGCACCGGGACTAGCGTAAACACCGGGGAGCTGTTTTTT. Translating it yields CASTGTSVNTGELFF.